The 20 T cell receptor beta chains in this list originate from one sample, sequenced in a study of beta chain features in type 1 diabetes. Study-level results: Moderately but significantly shorter TCRB CDR3s were found in Type 1 diabetes patients in all four CD4+ subsets.

Their antigens remain unidentified. Isolated RNA was reverse transcribed in full, so expressed TCRB transcripts were sequenced. Profiling relied on immunoSEQ multiplex PCR, and the TCRdb table lists in-frame clones only, not all of them. The sample carries over 150,000 clones, 8% to 8.5% recorded once. Material for sequencing was central memory CD4+ T cells from blood. The receptors come from a woman under 30 with type 1 diabetes.

In its sample, this clone was seen a few times. J is TRBJ2-2 and V is TRBV6-5; possible D gene TRBD2, 6 bases. CDR1 and CDR2 (germline): MNHEY, SVGAGI. The CDR3 sequence is 15 residues long. V lost 7 bases and J 1 base, leaving 13 bases between the germline ends. The CDR3 DNA follows: TGTGCCAGCACCCACGCGGGGCGGAACACCGGGGAGCTGTTTTTT. Its translation is CASTHAGRNTGELFF.

This chain uses TRBV7-9 with TRBJ1-6, with no clear D. The V end was cut by 2 bases, the J end by 8 bases, with 13 bases between. This CDR3 spans 15 amino acids. Germline V gene data show CDR1 as SEHNR and CDR2 as FQNEAQ (reference sequence). Written as DNA, the CDR3 is TGTGCCAGCAGCTTACTCGGTCTCCAGGATTCACCCCTCCACTTT. Translation gives CASSLLGLQDSPLHF.

The rearrangement links TRBV4-3 to TRBJ1-1; the match to TRBD1 covers 9 bases. The CDR3 is 15 residues long. Germline CDR1 reads LGHNA; CDR2 reads YSLEER. Trimming removed 0 bases from V and 1 base from J; junction bases left unmatched: 0. CDR3 bases: TGCGCCAGCAGCCAAGAGGACAGGGGGAACACTGAAGCTTTCTTT. Residues: CASSQEDRGNTEAFF.

V usage is TRBV7-2 and J usage is TRBJ1-6; D gene unclear. Germline V gives CDR1 SGHTA, CDR2 FQGNSA. The CDR3 has 14 amino acids. V dropped 3 bases and J dropped 7 bases, with 10 bases sitting between them. The CDR3 here is CASSFPQRNSPLHF. The CDR3 DNA sequence: TGTGCCAGCAGCTTTCCTCAGCGAAATTCACCCCTCCACTTT.

This clone appeared a few times. V is TRBV9 and J is TRBJ1-1; D may be TRBD1 (6 bases). The germline V gene has CDR1 SGDLS and CDR2 YYNGEE. The CDR3 consists of 14 residues. Trimming left V 2 bases short and J 1 base short, with 9 bases between. The CDR3 DNA reads TGTGCCAGCAGCGTTGGACAGCCGAACACTGAAGCTTTCTTT. Its protein product is CASSVGQPNTEAFF.

This clone was counted a few times. CDR3: CASRPGAGDQPQHF. CDR3 in DNA: TGTGCCAGCAGACCCGGGGCAGGGGACCAGCCCCAGCATTTT. The chain employs TRBV2 and TRBJ1-5; weak D call: TRBD1 (6 bases). The V end lost 6 bases, the J end lost 7 bases, and 16 bases lay between the germline ends. This CDR3 is 14 amino acids long. Germline V gives CDR1 SNHLY, CDR2 FYNNEI. The entire variable domain, with the rest obtained from reference TRBV2 and TRBJ1-5, is as follows: EPEVTQTPSHQVTQMGQEVILRCVPISNHLYFYWYRQILGQKVEFLVSFYNNEISEKSEIFDDQFSVERPDGSNFTLKIRSTKLEDSAMYFCASRPGAGDQPQHFGDGTRLSIL.

This chain joins TRBV4-3 and TRBJ1-4; D ambiguous. The CDR3 has 13 amino acids. Trimming shortened V by 0 bases and J by 7 bases, and 6 bases separated the two germline ends. Germline V CDR1 and CDR2: LGHNA, YSLEER. CDR3 residues: CASSQEGSEKLFF. The CDR3 DNA follows: TGCGCCAGCAGCCAAGAGGGCAGTGAAAAACTGTTTTTT.

This clone was observed a few times. J is TRBJ1-2 and V is TRBV4-3; no definite D call. Looked up from germline, CDR1 is LGHNA and CDR2 is YSLEER. The CDR3 has 11 residues. V was clipped by 7 bases and J by 3 bases, with 6 bases between them. The CDR3 reads CASTDYYGYTF. The CDR3 nucleotides are TGCGCCAGCACGGACTACTATGGCTACACCTTC.

The rearrangement links TRBV6-6 to TRBJ1-4, with TRBD1 matching 7 bases. V lost 8 bases to trimming and J lost 4 bases; unmatched junction nucleotides: 1. This CDR3 is built from 12 residues. Germline V gene lookup returns CDR1 MNHNY and CDR2 SVGAGI (reference sequence). CDR3 coding DNA: TGTGCCAGCCAGGGGGATAATGAAAAACTGTTTTTT. Amino acid sequence: CASQGDNEKLFF.

The chain combines TRBV10-3 with TRBJ2-4, with 7 bases matching TRBD2. Germline V gives CDR1 ENHRY, CDR2 SYGVKD. The CDR3 length is 16 residues. With 3 bases clipped from V and 0 bases from J, the junction kept 5 bases outside the gene matches. The CDR3 coding sequence is TGTGCCATCAGTGATGGGGGGGAGGGAGCCAAAAACATTCAGTACTTC. Protein product: CAISDGGEGAKNIQYF.

The chain links TRBV7-8 to TRBJ2-5; D remains ambiguous. The CDR3 totals 13 residues. Trimming removed 5 bases at V and 4 bases at J, with 11 bases between. The germline V gene has CDR1 SGHVS and CDR2 FQNEAQ. The CDR3 bases are TGTGCCAGCAGCGCCAGACTTGCAGAGACCCAGTACTTC. This gives the protein CASSARLAETQYF.

CDR3 region: CSVFRGDRNIQYF. In nucleotides, the CDR3 is TGCAGCGTTTTCAGGGGGGACCGAAACATTCAGTACTTC. The genes are TRBV29-1 and TRBJ2-4, with D maybe TRBD1 (7 bases). Germline CDR1 reads SQVTM; CDR2 reads ANQGSEA. There are 13 residues in the CDR3. Between the trimmed V and J ends, which lost 5 bases and 6 bases, there was a span of 14 bases.

The chain uses TRBV7-6 and TRBJ2-5; 11 positions match TRBD2. The ends lost 5 bases at V and 4 bases at J; junction bases unmatched: 6. The CDR3 is 15 residues long. CDR1 and CDR2 (germline): SGHVS, FNYEAQ. The CDR3 coding sequence is TGTGCCAGCAGCGCGAGCGGGACTAGCGGAGAGACCCAGTACTTC. Its protein is CASSASGTSGETQYF.

J is TRBJ2-3 and V is TRBV7-2, with D perhaps TRBD1 (5 bases). The length of the CDR3 is 11 residues. Trimming cost V 8 bases and J 4 bases, with 7 bases left between them. Germline V CDR1 and CDR2: SGHTA, FQGNSA. CDR3 DNA sequence: TGTGCCAGCGGACATTCAGATACGCAGTATTTT. Residues: CASGHSDTQYF.

There are a few counts of this clone. CDR3 coding DNA: TGTGCCAGCAGCATACAGGGTACCGGGGAGCTGTTTTTT. Encoded protein: CASSIQGTGELFF. This chain connects TRBV7-2 to TRBJ2-2; tentative D call: TRBD1 (6 bases). This CDR3 spans 13 amino acids. CDR1 and CDR2 from the germline V gene are SGHTA and FQGNSA. V was cut by 5 bases and J by 5 bases, with 9 bases left in between. Full variable domain (remainder filled in from reference TRBV7-2 and TRBJ2-2): GAGVSQSPSNKVTEKGKDVELRCDPISGHTALYWYRQSLGQGLEFLIYFQGNSAPDKSGLPSDRFSAERTGGSVSTLTIQRTQQEDSAVYLCASSIQGTGELFFGEGSRLTVL.

This clone has more than one count but fewer than ten. In the same sample, other DNA sequences code for this CDR3. V gene TRBV5-1 combines with J gene TRBJ1-5, with a weak D call TRBD1 (5 bases). This CDR3 is 15 amino acids long. V was pared by 0 bases and J by 0 bases, with 7 bases between. Germline CDR1 reads SGHRS; CDR2 reads YFSETQ. The CDR3 nucleotides are TGCGCCAGCAGCTTGGCGGGGGATAGCAATCAGCCCCAGCATTTT. Translation: CASSLAGDSNQPQHF. Full variable domain (remainder filled in from reference TRBV5-1 and TRBJ1-5): KAGVTQTPRYLIKTRGQQVTLSCSPISGHRSVSWYQQTPGQGLQFLFEYFSETQRNKGNFPGRFSGRQFSNSRSEMNVSTLELGDSALYLCASSLAGDSNQPQHFGDGTRLSIL.

This clone turned up a few times. The chain links TRBV27 to TRBJ1-5; no firm D call. V was trimmed by 6 bases and J by 7 bases, leaving 13 bases between them. Germline V gene lookup returns CDR1 MNHEY and CDR2 SMNVEV (reference sequence). CDR3 length equals 13 residues. The DNA for the CDR3 is TGTGCCAGCAGCCCGGACTTAGTCCAGCCCCAGCATTTT. This translates into CASSPDLVQPQHF.

For the CDR3, the DNA is TGCGCCAGCAGCCGGCTCGGGGAAGTTGAGAACGAGCAGTACTTC. Its translation is CASSRLGEVENEQYF. The V call is TRBV5-1, the J call TRBJ2-7; a weak D match, TRBD2 (5 bases). The CDR3 consists of 15 residues. V gave up 4 bases and J gave up 5 bases, with 19 bases separating them. CDR1 SGHRS and CDR2 YFSETQ come from the germline V gene.

V gene TRBV5-1 combines with J gene TRBJ2-1; a possible D gene is TRBD1 (5 bases). The CDR3 has 14 residues. The germline V and J ends were trimmed by 4 bases and 6 bases, with 14 bases remaining between them. Germline V gene data show CDR1 as SGHRS and CDR2 as YFSETQ. In DNA, the CDR3 is TGCGCCAGCAGCGAGGACACCACCAGCAATGAGCAGTTCTTC. Protein sequence: CASSEDTTSNEQFF.

This clone came up a few times. The chain recombines TRBV6-6 with TRBJ2-2; TRBD1 is a possible D gene (6 bases). The V gene lost 8 bases and the J gene lost 6 bases, with 19 bases spanning the gap. CDR3 size: 15 residues. From germline, CDR1 is MNHNY and CDR2 SVGAGI (reference sequence). CDR3 sequence: CASLPTGTGAGELFF. The CDR3 DNA reads as TGTGCCAGCCTCCCAACAGGGACGGGTGCCGGGGAGCTGTTTTTT.